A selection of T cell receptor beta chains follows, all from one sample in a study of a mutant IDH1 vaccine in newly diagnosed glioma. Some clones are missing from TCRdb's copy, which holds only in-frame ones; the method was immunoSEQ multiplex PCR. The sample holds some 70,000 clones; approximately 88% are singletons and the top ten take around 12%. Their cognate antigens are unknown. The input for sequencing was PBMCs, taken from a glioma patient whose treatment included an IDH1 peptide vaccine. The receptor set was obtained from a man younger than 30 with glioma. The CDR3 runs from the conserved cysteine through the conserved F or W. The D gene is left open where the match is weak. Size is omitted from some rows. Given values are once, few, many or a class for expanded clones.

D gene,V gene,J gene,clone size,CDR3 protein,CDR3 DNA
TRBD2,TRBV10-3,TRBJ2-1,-,CAISGGGLASINEQFF,TGTGCCATCAGCGGCGGGGGACTAGCGTCTATCAATGAGCAGTTCTTC
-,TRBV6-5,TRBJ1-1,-,CASSYRLKNTEAFF,TGTGCCAGCAGTTATCGATTGAAGAACACTGAAGCTTTCTTT
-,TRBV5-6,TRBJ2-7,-,CASRRGGKPYEQYF,TGTGCCAGCAGACGTGGAGGGAAACCCTACGAGCAGTACTTC
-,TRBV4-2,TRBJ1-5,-,CASSHFGDEGPQHF,TGTGCCAGCAGCCATTTCGGGGACGAGGGGCCCCAGCATTTT
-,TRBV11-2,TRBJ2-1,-,CASSPGNEQFF,TGTGCCAGCAGCCCGGGCAATGAGCAGTTCTTC
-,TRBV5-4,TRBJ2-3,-,CASSLAVGQASTDTQYF,TGTGCCAGCAGCTTGGCCGTCGGTCAGGCTAGCACAGATACGCAGTATTTT
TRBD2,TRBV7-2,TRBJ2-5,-,CASSLELAGVETQYF,TGTGCCAGCAGCTTAGAACTAGCGGGGGTTGAGACCCAGTACTTC
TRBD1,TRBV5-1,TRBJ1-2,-,CASSLSSDRNYGYTF,TGCGCCAGCAGCTTGAGTTCGGACAGGAACTATGGCTACACCTTC
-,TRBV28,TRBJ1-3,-,CASNPPGTGNTIYF,TGTGCCAGCAACCCGCCAGGGACGGGAAACACCATATATTTT
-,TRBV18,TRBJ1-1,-,CASLTGHHMNTEAFF,TGTGCCAGCCTCACGGGACACCACATGAACACTGAAGCTTTCTTT
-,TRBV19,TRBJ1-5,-,CASNPIRDAGWSNQPQHF,TGTGCCAGTAACCCAATCCGGGACGCAGGTTGGAGCAATCAGCCCCAGCATTTT
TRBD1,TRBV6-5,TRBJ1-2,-,CASRGQGRNGYTF,TGTGCCAGCAGAGGACAGGGGAGAAATGGCTACACCTTC
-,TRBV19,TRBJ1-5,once,CASSGGAAWFRNQPQHF,TGTGCCAGTAGTGGAGGGGCCGCCTGGTTTCGTAATCAGCCCCAGCATTTT
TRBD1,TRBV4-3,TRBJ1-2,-,CASSQEYRGDYGYTF,TGCGCCAGCAGCCAAGAGTACAGGGGAGACTATGGCTACACCTTC
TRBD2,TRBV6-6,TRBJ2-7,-,CASLGSGYEQYF,TGTGCCAGCCTCGGTAGCGGGTACGAGCAGTACTTC
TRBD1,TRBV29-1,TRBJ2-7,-,CSVEDDKRQGSVQYF,TGCAGCGTTGAAGATGATAAGAGACAGGGTAGCGTGCAGTACTTC
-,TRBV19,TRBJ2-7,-,CASSEGGTAYEQYF,TGTGCCAGTAGTGAGGGCGGGACAGCCTACGAGCAGTACTTC
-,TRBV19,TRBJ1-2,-,CASSIAGMRGYTF,TGTGCCAGTAGTATTGCGGGGATGCGGGGCTACACCTTC
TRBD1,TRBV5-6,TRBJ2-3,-,CASSLYPFPQGADTQYF,TGTGCCAGCAGCTTGTATCCCTTCCCCCAGGGGGCAGATACGCAGTATTTT
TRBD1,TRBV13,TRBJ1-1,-,CASSTTGEGGEAFF,TGTGCCAGCAGCACGACAGGGGAAGGGGGTGAAGCTTTCTTT
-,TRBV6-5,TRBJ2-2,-,CASSYPGGTGELFF,TGTGCCAGCAGTTACCCAGGGGGGACCGGGGAGCTGTTTTTT
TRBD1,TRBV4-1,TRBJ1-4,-,CASSQGQGGEKLFF,TGCGCCAGCAGCCAAGGACAGGGGGGGGAAAAACTGTTTTTT
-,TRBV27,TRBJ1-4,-,CASSRRGTNEKLFF,TGTGCCAGCAGTCGCAGGGGCACTAATGAAAAACTGTTTTTT
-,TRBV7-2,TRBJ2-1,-,CASSLGRVFDEQFF,TGTGCCAGCAGCTTAGGGAGGGTATTTGATGAGCAGTTCTTC
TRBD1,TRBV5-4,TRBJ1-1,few,CASSAGQGTEAFF,TGTGCCAGCAGCGCTGGACAGGGCACTGAAGCTTTCTTT
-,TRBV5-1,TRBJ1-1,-,CASSPSTGNTEAFF,TGCGCCAGCAGCCCTTCGACAGGGAACACTGAAGCTTTCTTT
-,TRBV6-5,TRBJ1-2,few,CASSYSSMDYGYTF,TGTGCCAGCAGTTACTCGTCGATGGATTATGGCTACACCTTC
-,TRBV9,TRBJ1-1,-,CASSVALQGPNTEAFF,TGTGCCAGCAGCGTAGCTCTCCAGGGGCCGAACACTGAAGCTTTCTTT
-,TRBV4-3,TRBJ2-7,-,CASSQGSGAAYEQYF,TGCGCCAGCAGCCAAGGTTCTGGGGCGGCGTACGAGCAGTACTTC
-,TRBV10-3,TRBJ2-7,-,CATPRDIFYEQYF,TGTGCCACACCTAGGGACATTTTCTACGAGCAGTACTTC
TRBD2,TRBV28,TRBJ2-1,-,CASSSLELAVYNEQFF,TGTGCCAGCAGTTCCCTGGAACTAGCGGTGTACAATGAGCAGTTCTTC
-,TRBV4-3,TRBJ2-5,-,CASSQDPREETQYF,TGCGCCAGCAGCCAAGATCCGAGGGAAGAGACCCAGTACTTC
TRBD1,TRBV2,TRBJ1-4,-,CASSEPPGQGTPNEKLFF,TGTGCCAGCAGTGAACCACCGGGACAGGGGACTCCTAATGAAAAACTGTTTTTT
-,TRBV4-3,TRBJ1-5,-,CASSPDSSNQPQHF,TGCGCCAGCAGCCCCGACAGTAGCAATCAGCCCCAGCATTTT
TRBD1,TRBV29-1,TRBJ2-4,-,CSVEDRTWGTGKPNIQYF,TGCAGCGTTGAAGATAGGACGTGGGGGACAGGGAAACCCAACATTCAGTACTTC
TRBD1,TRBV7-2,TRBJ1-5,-,CASSQRTGRQPQHF,TGTGCCAGCAGCCAACGGACAGGGAGGCAGCCCCAGCATTTT
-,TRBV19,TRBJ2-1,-,CASSMGNRERDEQFF,TGTGCCAGTAGTATGGGTAACAGGGAGCGGGATGAGCAGTTCTTC
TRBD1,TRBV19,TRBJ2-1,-,CASSPTGGSYNEQFF,TGTGCCAGTAGTCCGACAGGGGGCTCCTACAATGAGCAGTTCTTC
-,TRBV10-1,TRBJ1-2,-,CASSEGPIYGYTF,TGCGCCAGCAGTGAAGGGCCCATCTATGGCTACACCTTC
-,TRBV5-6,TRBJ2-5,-,CASSWVAVQETQYF,TGTGCCAGCAGCTGGGTGGCGGTCCAAGAGACCCAGTACTTC
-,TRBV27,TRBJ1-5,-,CASSSRLQPNNQPQHF,TGTGCCAGCAGCTCAAGACTTCAGCCTAACAATCAGCCCCAGCATTTT
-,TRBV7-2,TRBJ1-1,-,CASSLSGGVTEAFF,TGTGCCAGCAGTTTAAGCGGGGGGGTCACTGAAGCTTTCTTT
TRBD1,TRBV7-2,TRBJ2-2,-,CASSPQGAAAGELFF,TGTGCCAGCAGCCCACAGGGGGCGGCGGCCGGGGAGCTGTTTTTT
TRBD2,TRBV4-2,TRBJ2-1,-,CASSAPGLAPGLFF,TGTGCCAGCAGCGCGCCGGGACTAGCGCCGGGCCTGTTCTTC
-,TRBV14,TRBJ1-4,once,CASSQPPAMLLFF,TGTGCCAGCAGCCAACCCCCAGCGATGCTACTGTTTTTT
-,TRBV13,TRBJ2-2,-,CASSPRYEGGQTGELFF,TGTGCCAGCAGCCCCCGGTATGAGGGAGGTCAAACCGGGGAGCTGTTTTTT
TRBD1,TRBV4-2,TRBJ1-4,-,CASSQGDREGEKLFF,TGTGCCAGCAGCCAAGGGGACAGGGAGGGGGAAAAACTGTTTTTT
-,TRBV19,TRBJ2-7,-,CASSPGVYEQYF,TGTGCCAGTAGCCCGGGAGTCTACGAGCAGTACTTC
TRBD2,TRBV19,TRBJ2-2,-,CASSILGLAGNTGELFF,TGTGCCAGTAGTATTCTAGGACTAGCGGGCAATACCGGGGAGCTGTTTTTT